This T cell receptor beta chain originates from a study of T cell repertoires in cytomegalovirus infection. As for the study in general: Carrying CMV and the relevant HLA type showed in public TCR beta signatures.

Study observations and caveats: Accumulated public TCR beta family frequency recognized individuals carrying CMV together with the relevant HLA.

CDR1 and CDR2 (germline): SGHTA, FQGNSA. The CDR3 contains 14 residues. V was clipped by 5 bases and J by 7 bases, with 14 bases between them. On this clonotype: The antigen is undetermined.

TCRdb re-called the reads through MiXCR, storing one row per CDR3 protein. Of roughly 68,000 distinct CDR3 sequences detected, 20% to 25% appear once; the ten largest clones hold over 70%. This receptor was identified in a human donor in good health (CMV status not recorded). Some clones in this sample may be carry-over from other donors' samples. Sequenced input: PBMCs, sequenced either directly or after in vitro stimulation (not recorded which). The chain recombines TRBV7-2 with TRBJ1-4; D not certain. In DNA, the CDR3 is TGTGCCAGCAGCCCGCTGAGATATGGTGAAAAACTGTTTTTT. This translates into CASSPLRYGEKLFF.